The rows below give T cell receptor beta chains drawn from one sample of a study of shared clonotypes between healthy human individuals. Method: immunoSEQ multiplex PCR; TCRdb's copy keeps in-frame clones and lacks some. The sample lists about 480,000 clones, 60% to 80% occurring once. The source material was PBMCs. The receptors originated from a woman aged 40 to 49 in good health. Some clones in this sample may be carry-over from other donors' samples. Each CDR3 is given with its conserved first and last residue. A D gene is named only where the DNA matches it firmly. A clone size is listed for some rows: how often the clone was seen (once, few, many), or a class if it is expanded.

d_call: TRBD2; j_call: TRBJ2-3; clone_size: .; v_call: TRBV14; cdr3_nt: TGTGCCAGCAGCCACAGACTAGCGGGAGTCCTCACAGATACGCAGTATTTT; cdr3_aa: CASSHRLAGVLTDTQYF
d_call: TRBD2; j_call: TRBJ2-1; clone_size: once; v_call: TRBV7-3; cdr3_nt: TGTGCCAGCAGCTTAATGGTGGCTAGCGGGAGGGCCAATGAGCAGTTCTTC; cdr3_aa: CASSLMVASGRANEQFF
d_call: .; j_call: TRBJ1-3; clone_size: .; v_call: TRBV7-3; cdr3_nt: TGTGCCAGCAGCTTAACGCCGCGCGGAAACACCATATATTTT; cdr3_aa: CASSLTPRGNTIYF
d_call: .; j_call: TRBJ2-3; clone_size: .; v_call: TRBV6-6; cdr3_nt: TGTGCCAGCAGCGGGGCTATTGAACCGGATACGCAGTATTTT; cdr3_aa: CASSGAIEPDTQYF
d_call: TRBD2; j_call: TRBJ2-1; clone_size: .; v_call: TRBV27; cdr3_nt: TGTGCCAGCGGGGGAGCGGGAGTCTATGAGCAGTTCTTC; cdr3_aa: CASGGAGVYEQFF
d_call: TRBD2; j_call: TRBJ2-1; clone_size: .; v_call: TRBV6-1; cdr3_nt: TGTGCCAGCAGGGAAGCGGGACGGCCATACAATGAGCAGTTCTTC; cdr3_aa: CASREAGRPYNEQFF
d_call: TRBD2; j_call: TRBJ2-6; clone_size: .; v_call: TRBV28; cdr3_nt: TGTGCCAGCAGTTCTAGCGGGAGGGCTTGGTACGGGGCCAACGTCCTGACTTTC; cdr3_aa: CASSSSGRAWYGANVLTF
d_call: .; j_call: TRBJ2-2; clone_size: .; v_call: TRBV9; cdr3_nt: TGTGCCAGCAGCGTAGCACAGGGTGGAACCGGGGAGCTGTTTTTT; cdr3_aa: CASSVAQGGTGELFF
d_call: TRBD1; j_call: TRBJ2-7; clone_size: .; v_call: TRBV2; cdr3_nt: TGTGCCAGCAGTACAGGGGGGAGCTCCTACGAGCAGTACTTC; cdr3_aa: CASSTGGSSYEQYF
d_call: TRBD2; j_call: TRBJ2-3; clone_size: .; v_call: TRBV11-3; cdr3_nt: TGTGCCAGCAGCCCGACTAGCCGGATAGACTCTCCGCAGTATTTT; cdr3_aa: CASSPTSRIDSPQYF
d_call: .; j_call: TRBJ2-1; clone_size: once; v_call: TRBV6-4; cdr3_nt: TGTGCCAGCAGTGACTCGGGAGGCTCCCCCGGGCAGTTCTTC; cdr3_aa: CASSDSGGSPGQFF
d_call: .; j_call: TRBJ2-5; clone_size: few; v_call: TRBV7-2; cdr3_nt: TGTGCCAGCAGTCGAGATAGAGGCCCTAATGGGGAGACCCAGTACTTC; cdr3_aa: CASSRDRGPNGETQYF
d_call: TRBD1; j_call: TRBJ1-3; clone_size: .; v_call: TRBV9; cdr3_nt: TGTGCCAGCAGCGTAGGCACAGGGGGATACTCTGGAAACACCATATATTTT; cdr3_aa: CASSVGTGGYSGNTIYF
d_call: .; j_call: TRBJ2-7; clone_size: .; v_call: TRBV5-1; cdr3_nt: TGCGCCAGCAGCTTGGACGGGAGTGGTCTCGAGCAGTACTTC; cdr3_aa: CASSLDGSGLEQYF
d_call: TRBD2; j_call: TRBJ2-5; clone_size: .; v_call: TRBV11-2; cdr3_nt: TGTGCCAGCAGCCACTGGGGGGGGAGAAGTGATGAGACCCAGTACTTC; cdr3_aa: CASSHWGGRSDETQYF
d_call: TRBD2; j_call: TRBJ2-2; clone_size: .; v_call: TRBV7-8; cdr3_nt: TGTGCCAGCAGCCTTGGGACTAGCAGGAACACCGGGGAGCTGTTTTTT; cdr3_aa: CASSLGTSRNTGELFF
d_call: .; j_call: TRBJ2-3; clone_size: .; v_call: TRBV28; cdr3_nt: TGTGCCAGCAGTACACCGGGCCCTGATACGCAGTATTTT; cdr3_aa: CASSTPGPDTQYF
d_call: .; j_call: TRBJ2-1; clone_size: .; v_call: TRBV5-1; cdr3_nt: TGCGCCAGCAGCTTGGCCCAGGGAACCTACAATGAGCAGTTCTTC; cdr3_aa: CASSLAQGTYNEQFF
d_call: TRBD1; j_call: TRBJ2-7; clone_size: .; v_call: TRBV9; cdr3_nt: TGTGCCAGCAGCCTCAGACAGGGGGCCTACGAGCAGTACTTC; cdr3_aa: CASSLRQGAYEQYF
d_call: .; j_call: TRBJ2-1; clone_size: .; v_call: TRBV10-3; cdr3_nt: TGTGCCATCAGTGAATCTGGTGAGCAGTTCTTC; cdr3_aa: CAISESGEQFF
d_call: TRBD1; j_call: TRBJ1-2; clone_size: .; v_call: TRBV6-4; cdr3_nt: TGTGCCAGCAGTGACGGGGACAGACCCCAGGACTATGGCTACACCTTC; cdr3_aa: CASSDGDRPQDYGYTF
d_call: TRBD2; j_call: TRBJ2-1; clone_size: .; v_call: TRBV5-4; cdr3_nt: TGTGCCAGCAGCTTGGCGGCTAGCGGGAGGGGAGCCTACAATGAGCAGTTCTTC; cdr3_aa: CASSLAASGRGAYNEQFF
d_call: TRBD2; j_call: TRBJ2-2; clone_size: once; v_call: TRBV10-3; cdr3_nt: TGTGCCATCGCCCCGATGACTAGCGGGAGTGGTACCGGGGAGCTGTTTTTT; cdr3_aa: CAIAPMTSGSGTGELFF
d_call: .; j_call: TRBJ1-5; clone_size: .; v_call: TRBV19; cdr3_nt: TGTGCCAGTAGGGTAAGGGAAGGAGGTGAGCCCCAGCATTTT; cdr3_aa: CASRVREGGEPQHF
d_call: .; j_call: TRBJ1-2; clone_size: .; v_call: TRBV5-1; cdr3_nt: TGCGCCAGCAGCGACAGACAGACCGGAGGGTATGGCTACACCTTC; cdr3_aa: CASSDRQTGGYGYTF
d_call: .; j_call: TRBJ1-5; clone_size: .; v_call: TRBV9; cdr3_nt: TGTGCCAGCAGCCCCGGGATCTACGGTAATCAGCCCCAGCATTTT; cdr3_aa: CASSPGIYGNQPQHF
d_call: .; j_call: TRBJ1-4; clone_size: .; v_call: TRBV18; cdr3_nt: TGTGCCAGCTCGTCGGTTGCTCCCGAAAAACTGTTTTTT; cdr3_aa: CASSSVAPEKLFF
d_call: .; j_call: TRBJ1-1; clone_size: .; v_call: TRBV19; cdr3_nt: TGTGCCAGTAAGTTGGGGCCAGCCTTGAACACTGAAGCTTTCTTT; cdr3_aa: CASKLGPALNTEAFF
d_call: TRBD2; j_call: TRBJ2-3; clone_size: .; v_call: TRBV10-3; cdr3_nt: TGTGCCATCAGTGACTACGGGACTAGGAGCACAGATACGCAGTATTTT; cdr3_aa: CAISDYGTRSTDTQYF
d_call: .; j_call: TRBJ2-5; clone_size: .; v_call: TRBV5-1; cdr3_nt: TGCGCCAGCAGCTTGGCCGGAGGGACACTACAAGAGACCCAGTACTTC; cdr3_aa: CASSLAGGTLQETQYF
d_call: .; j_call: TRBJ1-1; clone_size: .; v_call: TRBV30; cdr3_nt: TGTGCCTGGAGCCGGGGGGTTGCCACTGAAGCTTTCTTT; cdr3_aa: CAWSRGVATEAFF
d_call: .; j_call: TRBJ1-2; clone_size: .; v_call: TRBV5-1; cdr3_nt: TGCGCCAGCAGCTTGGAATTGCGCGGGCGCGGCTACACCTTC; cdr3_aa: CASSLELRGRGYTF
d_call: TRBD2; j_call: TRBJ2-5; clone_size: .; v_call: TRBV19; cdr3_nt: TGTGCCAGTAGTCGACAATTAGCGGGCCAAAAAGAGACCCAGTACTTC; cdr3_aa: CASSRQLAGQKETQYF
d_call: .; j_call: TRBJ2-1; clone_size: .; v_call: TRBV27; cdr3_nt: TGTGCCACGACATCCACAAGAGGCGGTGAGCAGTTCTTC; cdr3_aa: CATTSTRGGEQFF
d_call: .; j_call: TRBJ1-5; clone_size: .; v_call: TRBV6-1; cdr3_nt: TGTGCCAGCAGTGAAGGGGGGCCAGGGAGGCAGCCCCAGCATTTT; cdr3_aa: CASSEGGPGRQPQHF
d_call: TRBD2; j_call: TRBJ2-4; clone_size: .; v_call: TRBV27; cdr3_nt: TGTGCCAGCAGTTTAACGGGACTAGCGGAGAGGGGTGACATTCAGTACTTC; cdr3_aa: CASSLTGLAERGDIQYF
d_call: .; j_call: TRBJ1-2; clone_size: .; v_call: TRBV28; cdr3_nt: TGTGCCAGCAGCCCCCCGGCTGGTTTTTGGGGCTACACCTTC; cdr3_aa: CASSPPAGFWGYTF
d_call: .; j_call: TRBJ1-1; clone_size: .; v_call: TRBV7-9; cdr3_nt: TGTGCCAGCAGCTTAGTCCCGGAGGGTGAAGCTTTCTTT; cdr3_aa: CASSLVPEGEAFF
d_call: .; j_call: TRBJ2-7; clone_size: .; v_call: TRBV6-5; cdr3_nt: TGTGCCAGCAGTTACTCGTCGGGGAGGTTGGGCGAGCAGTACTTC; cdr3_aa: CASSYSSGRLGEQYF
d_call: .; j_call: TRBJ1-1; clone_size: .; v_call: TRBV6-1; cdr3_nt: TGTGCCAGCAGCGTTGAGAGGGGGAACACTGAAGCTTTCTTT; cdr3_aa: CASSVERGNTEAFF
d_call: .; j_call: TRBJ2-1; clone_size: .; v_call: TRBV6-1; cdr3_nt: TGTGCCAGCAGTGAAAGGTGGGGAAATGAGCAGTTCTTC; cdr3_aa: CASSERWGNEQFF
d_call: .; j_call: TRBJ1-5; clone_size: .; v_call: TRBV5-1; cdr3_nt: TGCGCCAGCAGCTTGGCGGGATTCGGGCCCCAGCACTTT; cdr3_aa: CASSLAGFGPQHF
d_call: .; j_call: TRBJ2-7; clone_size: .; v_call: TRBV4-3; cdr3_nt: TGCGCCAGCAGCCAAGACACAGGGTTCGCCTACGAGCAGTACTTC; cdr3_aa: CASSQDTGFAYEQYF